The 7 T cell receptor beta chains below come from one sample, sequenced in a study of shared clonotypes between healthy human individuals. TCRdb keeps only in-frame clones here, not all; method: immunoSEQ multiplex PCR. The sample has about 2 million clones; 85% to 95% are singletons. The source material was naive CD4+ T cells sorted from blood. This sample's subset: CD45RA+ positively selected. The receptors were gathered from a young man in good health.

V and J are TRBV7-9 and TRBJ2-7; TRBD1 matches 10 bases. J gave up 5 bases and V 4 bases, and 5 bases lay outside the gene matches. Germline assignment: CDR1 SEHNR and CDR2 FQNEAQ (reference sequence). This CDR3 contains 14 residues. CDR3 sequence (DNA): TGTGCCAGCAGCTCGACAGGGGGCAGCGACGAGCAGTACTTC. This gives the protein CASSSTGGSDEQYF.

CDR3 sequence: CASSLGQIGELFF. The CDR3 region has the DNA TGTGCCAGCAGCTTAGGCCAGATCGGGGAGCTGTTTTTT. This rearrangement joins TRBV11-3 to TRBJ2-2, with D uncertain. Trimming took 1 base from V and 7 from J, leaving 7 bases between them. The CDR3 consists of 13 residues. Per the germline V gene, CDR1 is SGHNT and CDR2 is YENEEA.

The V call is TRBV6-6, the J call TRBJ1-4, with D hard to call. CDR1 is MNHNY and CDR2 is SVGAGI in the germline V gene (reference sequence). The CDR3 length is 14 residues. The germline V and J ends were trimmed by 2 bases and 2 bases, with 6 bases remaining between them. This chain's CDR3 is CASSYLRTNEKLFF. As DNA, the CDR3 is TGTGCCAGCAGTTACCTGCGGACTAATGAAAAACTGTTTTTT.

On this clone itself: The same CDR3 arises from other DNA sequences in this sample as well. The chain recombines TRBV9 with TRBJ2-3; D uncertain. Trimming left V 0 bases short and J 3 bases short, with 2 bases between. CDR3 length: 12 amino acids. Germline CDR1 SGDLS, CDR2 YYNGEE. CDR3 DNA sequence: TGTGCCAGCAGCGTAGCTACAGATACGCAGTATTTT. This translates into CASSVATDTQYF.

The rearrangement links TRBV29-1 to TRBJ2-7, with a tentative D call TRBD2 (6 bases). This CDR3 is built from 12 residues. The germline CDR1 and CDR2 sequences are SQVTM and ANQGSEA. The V end lost 3 bases, the J end lost 6 bases, and 12 bases lay between the germline ends. CDR3 nucleotide sequence: TGCAGCGTTGAGGTTCAGGGAGGCGAGCAGTACTTC. It codes for CSVEVQGGEQYF.

This rearrangement joins TRBV7-3 to TRBJ2-1, with D perhaps TRBD1 (6 bases). The CDR3 extends over 12 amino acids. V was shortened by 8 bases and J by 6 bases, with 11 bases between the two germline ends. Germline lookup yields CDR1 SGHTA and CDR2 FQGTGA. Here the CDR3 DNA reads TGTGCCAGCGGACAGAACAGCAATGAGCAGTTCTTC. Its protein is CASGQNSNEQFF.

Comment on this clone: Distinct nucleotide sequences in the sample also encode this CDR3. This rearrangement joins TRBV2 to TRBJ1-2; 8 bases map to TRBD1. The CDR3 is 14 amino acids. J gave up 2 bases and V 5 bases, and 4 bases lay outside the gene matches. Germline V gene sequence: CDR1 SNHLY, CDR2 FYNNEI. CDR3 region: CASSLGQGNYGYTF. The CDR3 region has the DNA TGTGCCAGCAGTCTCGGACAGGGAAACTATGGCTACACCTTC.